The clone carrying this T cell receptor beta chain was observed a handful of times. Its specificity is not known. Treatment reported: approximately 9-day PBMC culture with coronavirus spike peptide pools or control peptides (ViraFEST assay). The Oncomine TCR Beta short-read assay sequenced DNA from cultured CD4+ T cells. TCRdb used MiXCR to reprocess the PCR reads, holding one entry per CDR3 protein. The table shows around 12,000 distinct CDR3 sequences, with 40% to 55% occurring only once. This record comes from a study of vaccination and CD4 T cells after COVID-19. On the study more broadly: The post-vaccine samples came a median roughly 70 days after dose two (range 14 to 241). Overlapping spike pools from SARS-CoV-2 and HCoV-NL63, HCoV-OC43 and HCoV-229E served as culture stimuli.

General study points: Only post-vaccination samples contained a median about 90% of the reactive clones in convalescent patients.

This CDR3 is 13 amino acids long. Trimming took 6 bases from V and 0 from J, leaving 8 bases between them. CDR1 MNHNS and CDR2 SASEGT come from the germline V gene. The genes are TRBV6-1 and TRBJ1-1; D ambiguous. This TCR came from a human donor who had recovered from COVID-19. Sequencing was performed on CD4+ T cells from blood, cultured in vitro, taken after SARS-CoV-2 vaccination. The CDR3 loop is CASSLALNTEAFF. In DNA, the CDR3 is TGTGCCAGCAGCCTAGCTCTGAACACTGAAGCTTTCTTT.